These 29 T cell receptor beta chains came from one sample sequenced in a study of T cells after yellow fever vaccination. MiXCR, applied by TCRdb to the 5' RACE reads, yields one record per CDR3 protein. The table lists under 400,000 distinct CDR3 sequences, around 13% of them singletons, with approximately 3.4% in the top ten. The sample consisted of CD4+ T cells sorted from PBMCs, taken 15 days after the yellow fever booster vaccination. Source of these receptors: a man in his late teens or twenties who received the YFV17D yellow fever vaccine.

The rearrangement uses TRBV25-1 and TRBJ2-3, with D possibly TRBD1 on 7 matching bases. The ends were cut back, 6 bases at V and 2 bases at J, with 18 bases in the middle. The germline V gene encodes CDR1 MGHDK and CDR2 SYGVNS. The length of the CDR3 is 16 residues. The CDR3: CASSLRGDSATDTQYF. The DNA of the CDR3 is TGTGCCAGCAGCCTAAGGGGGGACAGTGCCACAGATACGCAGTATTTT.

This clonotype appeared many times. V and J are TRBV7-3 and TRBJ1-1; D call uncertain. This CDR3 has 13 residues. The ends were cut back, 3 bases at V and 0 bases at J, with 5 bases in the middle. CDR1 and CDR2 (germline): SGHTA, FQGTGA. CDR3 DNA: TGTGCCAGCAGCTTCGATCTGAACACTGAAGCTTTCTTT. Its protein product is CASSFDLNTEAFF.

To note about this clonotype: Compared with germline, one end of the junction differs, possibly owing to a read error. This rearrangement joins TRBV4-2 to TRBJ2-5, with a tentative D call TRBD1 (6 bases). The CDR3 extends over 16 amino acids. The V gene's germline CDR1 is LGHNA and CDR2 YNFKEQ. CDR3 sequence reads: CASSPGRTAYQETLYF. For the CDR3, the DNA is TGTGCCAGCAGCCCTGGTCGGACAGCTTATCAAGAGACCCTGTACTTC.

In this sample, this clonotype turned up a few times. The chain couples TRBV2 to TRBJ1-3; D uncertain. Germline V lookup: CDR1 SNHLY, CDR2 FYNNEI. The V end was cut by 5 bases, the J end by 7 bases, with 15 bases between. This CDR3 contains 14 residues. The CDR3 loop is CASSLLDRENTIYF. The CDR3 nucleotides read TGTGCCAGCAGTCTCCTGGATAGGGAGAACACCATATATTTT.

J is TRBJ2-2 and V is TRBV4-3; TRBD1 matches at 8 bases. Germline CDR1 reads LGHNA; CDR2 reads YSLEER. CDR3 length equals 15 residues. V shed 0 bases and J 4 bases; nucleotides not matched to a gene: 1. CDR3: CASSQEGQATGELFF. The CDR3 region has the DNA TGCGCCAGCAGCCAAGAGGGACAGGCCACCGGGGAGCTGTTTTTT.

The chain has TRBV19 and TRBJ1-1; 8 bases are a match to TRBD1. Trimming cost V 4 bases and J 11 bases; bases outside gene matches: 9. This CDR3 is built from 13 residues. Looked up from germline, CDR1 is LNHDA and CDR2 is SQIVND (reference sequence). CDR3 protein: CASSTDRGLMAFF. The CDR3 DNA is TGTGCCAGTAGTACTGACAGGGGATTGATGGCTTTCTTT. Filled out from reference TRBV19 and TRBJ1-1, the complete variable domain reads DGGITQSPKYLFRKEGQNVTLSCEQNLNHDAMYWYRQDPGQGLRLIYYSQIVNDFQKGDIAEGYSVSREKKESFPLTVTSAQKNPTAFYLCASSTDRGLMAFFGQGTRLTVV.

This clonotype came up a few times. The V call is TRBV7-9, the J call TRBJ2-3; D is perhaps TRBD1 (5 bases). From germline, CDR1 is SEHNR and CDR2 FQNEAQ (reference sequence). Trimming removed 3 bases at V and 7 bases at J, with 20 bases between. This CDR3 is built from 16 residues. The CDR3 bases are TGTGCCAGCAGCTTTAGGGGAAGTAGGCTTCTTTATACGCAGTATTTT. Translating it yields CASSFRGSRLLYTQYF.

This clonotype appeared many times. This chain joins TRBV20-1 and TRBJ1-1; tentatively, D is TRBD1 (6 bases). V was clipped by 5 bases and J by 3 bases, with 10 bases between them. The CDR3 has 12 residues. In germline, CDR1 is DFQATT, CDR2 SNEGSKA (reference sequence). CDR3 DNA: TGCAGTGCTTACGACAGGCACACTGAAGCTTTCTTT. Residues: CSAYDRHTEAFF.

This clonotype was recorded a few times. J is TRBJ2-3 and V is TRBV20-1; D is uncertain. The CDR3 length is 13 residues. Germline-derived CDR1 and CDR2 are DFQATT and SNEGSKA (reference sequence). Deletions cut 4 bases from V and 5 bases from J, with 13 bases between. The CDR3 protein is CSANPNPRDTQYF. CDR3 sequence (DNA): TGCAGTGCTAACCCTAACCCGCGAGATACGCAGTATTTT.

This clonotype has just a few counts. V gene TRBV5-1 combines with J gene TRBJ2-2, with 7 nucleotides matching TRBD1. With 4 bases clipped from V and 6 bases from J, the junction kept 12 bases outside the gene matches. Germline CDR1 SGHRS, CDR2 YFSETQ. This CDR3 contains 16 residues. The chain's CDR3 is CASSPRQGNGPGELFF. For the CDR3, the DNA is TGCGCCAGCAGCCCCCGACAGGGAAATGGCCCCGGGGAGCTGTTTTTT.

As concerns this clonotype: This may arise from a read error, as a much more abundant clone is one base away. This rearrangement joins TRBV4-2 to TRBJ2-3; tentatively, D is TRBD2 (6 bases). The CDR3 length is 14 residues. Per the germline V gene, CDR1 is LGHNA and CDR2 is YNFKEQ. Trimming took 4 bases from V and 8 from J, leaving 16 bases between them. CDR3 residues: CASSLDKGAGTQYF. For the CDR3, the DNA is TGTGCCAGCAGCCTGGACAAGGGAGCGGGTACGCAGTATTTT.

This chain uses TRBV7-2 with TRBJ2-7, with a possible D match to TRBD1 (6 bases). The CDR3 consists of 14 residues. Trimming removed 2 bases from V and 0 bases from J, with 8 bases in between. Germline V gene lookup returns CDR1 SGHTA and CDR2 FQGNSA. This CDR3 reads CASSLPGDSYEQYF. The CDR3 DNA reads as TGTGCCAGCAGCTTACCAGGGGACTCCTACGAGCAGTACTTC.

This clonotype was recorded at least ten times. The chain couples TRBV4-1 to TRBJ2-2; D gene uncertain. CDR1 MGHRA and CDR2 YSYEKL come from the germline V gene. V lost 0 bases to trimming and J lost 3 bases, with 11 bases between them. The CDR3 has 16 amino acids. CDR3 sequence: CASSQDRWGYTGELFF. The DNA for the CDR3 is TGCGCCAGCAGCCAAGATAGGTGGGGATACACCGGGGAGCTGTTTTTT.

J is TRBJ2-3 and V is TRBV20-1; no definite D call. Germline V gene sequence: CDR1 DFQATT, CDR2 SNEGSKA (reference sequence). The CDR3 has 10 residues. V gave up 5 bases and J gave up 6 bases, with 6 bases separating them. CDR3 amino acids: CSAVADTQYF. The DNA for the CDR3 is TGCAGTGCTGTTGCGGATACGCAGTATTTT.

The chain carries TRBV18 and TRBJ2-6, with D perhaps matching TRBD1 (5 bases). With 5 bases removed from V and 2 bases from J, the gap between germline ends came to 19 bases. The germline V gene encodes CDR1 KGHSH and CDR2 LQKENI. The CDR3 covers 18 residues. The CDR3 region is CASSANRKVLPGANVLTF. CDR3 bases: TGTGCCAGCTCAGCCAACAGGAAGGTGCTCCCTGGGGCCAACGTCCTGACTTTC.

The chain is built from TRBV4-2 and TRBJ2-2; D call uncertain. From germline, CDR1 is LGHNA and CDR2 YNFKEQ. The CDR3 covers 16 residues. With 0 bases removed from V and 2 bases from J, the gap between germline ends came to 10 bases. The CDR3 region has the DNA TGTGCCAGCAGCCAAGAGGTCGCGTCAAACACCGGGGAGCTGTTTTTT. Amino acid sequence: CASSQEVASNTGELFF.

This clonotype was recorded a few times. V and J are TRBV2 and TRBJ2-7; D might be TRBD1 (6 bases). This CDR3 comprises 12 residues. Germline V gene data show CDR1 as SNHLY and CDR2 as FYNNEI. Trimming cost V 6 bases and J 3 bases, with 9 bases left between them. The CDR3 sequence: CASSADSYEQYV. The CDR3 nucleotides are TGTGCCAGCAGCGCGGACAGCTACGAGCAGTACGTC.

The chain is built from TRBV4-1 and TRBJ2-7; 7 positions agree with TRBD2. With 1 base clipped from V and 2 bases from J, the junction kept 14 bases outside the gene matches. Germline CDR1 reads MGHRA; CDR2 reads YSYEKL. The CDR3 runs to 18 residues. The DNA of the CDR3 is TGCGCCAGCAGCCAAGTGGTCTTGGGCGGGGGAAGCCCCTACGAGCAGTACGTC. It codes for CASSQVVLGGGSPYEQYV.

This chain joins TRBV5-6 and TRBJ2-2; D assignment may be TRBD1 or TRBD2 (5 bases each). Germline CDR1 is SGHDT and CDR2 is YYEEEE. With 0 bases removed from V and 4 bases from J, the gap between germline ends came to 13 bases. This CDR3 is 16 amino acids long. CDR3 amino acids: CASSLDVRAGTGELFF. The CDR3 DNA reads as TGTGCCAGCAGCTTGGACGTCAGGGCGGGCACCGGGGAGCTGTTTTTT. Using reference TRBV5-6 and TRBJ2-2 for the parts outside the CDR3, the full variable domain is DAGVTQSPTHLIKTRGQQVTLRCSPKSGHDTVSWYQQALGQGPQFIFQYYEEEERQRGNFPDRFSGHQFPNYSSELNVNALLLGDSALYLCASSLDVRAGTGELFFGEGSRLTVL.

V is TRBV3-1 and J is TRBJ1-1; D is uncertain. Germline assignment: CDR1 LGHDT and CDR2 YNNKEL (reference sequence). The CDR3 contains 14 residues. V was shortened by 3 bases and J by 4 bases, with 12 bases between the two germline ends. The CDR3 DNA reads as TGTGCCAGCAGCCAGGCCGCAGCCGGCACTGAAGCTTTCTTT. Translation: CASSQAAAGTEAFF. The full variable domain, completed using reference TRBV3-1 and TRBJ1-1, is DTAVSQTPKYLVTQMGNDKSIKCEQNLGHDTMYWYKQDSKKFLKIMFSYNNKELIINETVPNRFSPKSPDKAHLNLHINSLELGDSAVYFCASSQAAAGTEAFFGQGTRLTVV.

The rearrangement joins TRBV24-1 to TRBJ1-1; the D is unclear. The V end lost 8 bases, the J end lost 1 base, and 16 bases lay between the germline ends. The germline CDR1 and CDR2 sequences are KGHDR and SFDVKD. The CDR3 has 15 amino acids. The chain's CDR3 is CATTVLGRSNTEAFF. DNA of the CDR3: TGTGCCACCACTGTATTGGGCAGATCGAACACTGAAGCTTTCTTT.

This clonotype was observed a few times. CDR3 amino acids: CSVRGQENSPLHF. The CDR3 DNA is TGCAGCGTTCGGGGACAGGAGAATTCACCCCTCCACTTT. The chain combines TRBV29-1 with TRBJ1-6; 8 bases agree with TRBD1. V shed 5 bases, J shed 7 bases, and the junction held 4 bases outside the gene matches. CDR1 and CDR2 from the germline V gene are SQVTM and ANQGSEA. This CDR3 has 13 residues.

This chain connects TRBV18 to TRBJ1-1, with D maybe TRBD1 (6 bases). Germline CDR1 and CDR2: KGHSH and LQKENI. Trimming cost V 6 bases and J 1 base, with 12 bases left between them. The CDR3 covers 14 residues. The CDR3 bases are TGTGCCAGCTCCCGGGGGCAGACGAACACTGAAGCTTTCTTT. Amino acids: CASSRGQTNTEAFF.

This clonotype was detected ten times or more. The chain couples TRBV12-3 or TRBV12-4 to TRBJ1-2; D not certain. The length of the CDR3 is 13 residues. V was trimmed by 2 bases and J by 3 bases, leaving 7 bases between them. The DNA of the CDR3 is TGTGCCAGCAGTTTAAGGGAGTACTATGGCTACACCTTC. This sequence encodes CASSLREYYGYTF.

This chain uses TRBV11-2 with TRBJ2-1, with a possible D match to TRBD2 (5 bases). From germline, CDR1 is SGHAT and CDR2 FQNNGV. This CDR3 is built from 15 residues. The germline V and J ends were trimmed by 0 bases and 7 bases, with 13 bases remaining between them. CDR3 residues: CASSLELLARNEQFF. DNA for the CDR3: TGTGCCAGCAGCTTAGAGTTGTTAGCGCGAAATGAGCAGTTCTTC.

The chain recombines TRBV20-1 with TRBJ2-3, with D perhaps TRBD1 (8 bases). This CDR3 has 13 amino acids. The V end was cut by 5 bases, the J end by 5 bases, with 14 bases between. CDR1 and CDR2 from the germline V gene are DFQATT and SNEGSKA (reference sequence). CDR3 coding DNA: TGCAGTGCTGGAACAGGGGGGGTAGATACGCAGTATTTT. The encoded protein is CSAGTGGVDTQYF.

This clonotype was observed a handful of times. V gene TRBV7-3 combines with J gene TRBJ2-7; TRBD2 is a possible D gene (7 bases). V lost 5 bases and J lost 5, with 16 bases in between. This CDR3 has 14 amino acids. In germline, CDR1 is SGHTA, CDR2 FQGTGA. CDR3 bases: TGTGCCAGCAGCGGCAGGGGAGGGTCCGACGAGCAGTACTTC. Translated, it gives CASSGRGGSDEQYF. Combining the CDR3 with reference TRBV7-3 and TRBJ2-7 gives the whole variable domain GAGVSQTPSNKVTEKGKYVELRCDPISGHTALYWYRQSLGQGPEFLIYFQGTGAADDSGLPNDRFFAVRPEGSVSTLKIQRTERGDSAVYLCASSGRGGSDEQYFGPGTRLTVT.

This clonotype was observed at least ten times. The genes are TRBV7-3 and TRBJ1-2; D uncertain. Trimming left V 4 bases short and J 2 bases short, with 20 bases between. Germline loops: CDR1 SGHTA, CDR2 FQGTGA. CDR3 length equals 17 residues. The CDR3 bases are TGTGCCAGCAGCTCCCTTTCGAGACTTAGGAAGAACTATGGCTACACCTTC. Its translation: CASSSLSRLRKNYGYTF.

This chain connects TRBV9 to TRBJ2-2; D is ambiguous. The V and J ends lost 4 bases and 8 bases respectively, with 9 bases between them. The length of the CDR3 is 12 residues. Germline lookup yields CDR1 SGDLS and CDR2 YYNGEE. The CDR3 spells CASSLTRGELFF. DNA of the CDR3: TGTGCCAGCAGCCTTACCCGGGGGGAGCTGTTTTTT.